This T cell receptor (beta chain) was sequenced in a study of blood T cell repertoires in COVID-19. Germline values: CDR1 SEHNR, CDR2 FQNEAQ (reference sequence). V lost 5 bases to trimming and J lost 1 base, with 9 bases between them. The CDR3 has 14 residues. Original processing notes: Estimated nucleated cell counts came from reference gene primer amplification. The table came from immunoSEQ multiplex PCR; TCRdb's copy has only in-frame clones and leaves some out. V and J calls and clone size come straight from that table; D and trimming were deduced from the DNA. The repertoire holds hundreds of thousands of clones, with about 90% as singletons.

The TCR comes from a woman in her twenties or thirties who had recovered from COVID-19. The chain employs TRBV7-9 and TRBJ1-5, with a tentative D call TRBD1 (6 bases). Sequencing was performed on PBMCs or T cells enriched from blood (not recorded which). CDR3: CASSQDRSNQPQHF. The CDR3 DNA reads TGTGCCAGCAGCCAAGACAGGAGCAATCAGCCCCAGCATTTT. Looking up the rest from reference TRBV7-9 and TRBJ1-5 gives the full variable domain: DTGVSQNPRHKITKRGQNVTFRCDPISEHNRLYWYRQTLGQGPEFLTYFQNEAQLEKSRLLSDRFSAERPKGSFSTLEIQRTEQGDSAMYLCASSQDRSNQPQHFGDGTRLSIL.